Below, 10 T cell receptor beta chains from the same sample are listed, as sequenced in a study of blood T cell repertoires in COVID-19. Produced via immunoSEQ multiplex PCR; TCRdb's table is partial and in-frame only. The sample carries 250,000 to 350,000 clones, about 87% recorded once. The sequenced sample consisted of PBMCs or T cells enriched from blood (not recorded which). The receptors come from a woman aged 45-65 years who had recovered from COVID-19.

The rearrangement links TRBV15 to TRBJ1-1; D uncertain. The CDR3 spans 18 residues. Germline V lookup: CDR1 LNHNV, CDR2 YYDKDF (reference sequence). The V and J ends lost 0 bases and 1 base respectively, with 18 bases between them. The CDR3 here is CATSRDIEGGGSNTEAFF. The CDR3 region has the DNA TGTGCCACCAGCAGAGATATCGAGGGAGGAGGATCGAACACTGAAGCTTTCTTT. Full variable domain (missing parts from reference TRBV15 and TRBJ1-1): DAMVIQNPRYQVTQFGKPVTLSCSQTLNHNVMYWYQQKSSQAPKLLFHYYDKDFNNEADTPDNFQSRRPNTSFCFLDIRSPGLGDTAMYLCATSRDIEGGGSNTEAFFGQGTRLTVV.

The rearrangement uses TRBV2 and TRBJ1-2, with D uncertain. The CDR3 covers 13 residues. The V end lost 3 bases, the J end lost 1 base, and 6 bases lay between the germline ends. Looked up from germline, CDR1 is SNHLY and CDR2 is FYNNEI. The CDR3 region has the DNA TGTGCCAGCAGTGAGAGGCTTAACTATGGCTACACCTTC. The encoded protein is CASSERLNYGYTF.

This clone was seen only a few times. The sample has other DNA sequences that encode this CDR3 too. The V call is TRBV5-1, the J call TRBJ1-3, with D possibly matching TRBD1 (6 bases). Germline CDR1 reads SGHRS; CDR2 reads YFSETQ. The CDR3 loop spans 13 amino acids. V dropped 4 bases and J dropped 3 bases, with 8 bases sitting between them. CDR3 protein: CASSLTGGNTIYF. Here the CDR3 DNA reads TGCGCCAGCAGCCTGACAGGTGGAAACACCATATATTTT.

The chain joins TRBV18 to TRBJ1-1, with 7 bases matching TRBD1. CDR1 is KGHSH, CDR2 LQKENI, per germline. The V and J ends lost 2 bases and 4 bases, in that order; junction bases with no gene match: 7. The CDR3 runs 15 residues. In nucleotides, the CDR3 is TGTGCCAGCTCACCAAGGGGGCTGGGATCCACTGAAGCTTTCTTT. This sequence encodes CASSPRGLGSTEAFF.

The chain joins TRBV6-4 to TRBJ2-2, with 10 bases lining up with TRBD2. After removal of 4 bases from V and 2 bases from J, the junction contained 4 bases not matched to a gene. Germline V gene lookup returns CDR1 MRHNA and CDR2 SNTAGT. This CDR3 spans 16 amino acids. The CDR3 region is CASSATSGINTGELFF. CDR3 DNA: TGTGCCAGCAGTGCAACTAGCGGGATAAACACCGGGGAGCTGTTTTTT.

This clone was recorded a few times. The V call is TRBV15, the J call TRBJ2-7; D gene ambiguous. The CDR3 totals 12 residues. Germline V gene sequence: CDR1 LNHNV, CDR2 YYDKDF (reference sequence). V shed 1 base and J shed 3 bases, with 4 bases lying between them. CDR3 region: CATSRGHYEQYF. The DNA of the CDR3 is TGTGCCACCAGCAGAGGACACTACGAGCAGTACTTC.

V is TRBV7-9 and J is TRBJ1-2, with 9 bases lining up with TRBD1. The CDR3 is 14 amino acids. Germline CDR1 is SEHNR and CDR2 is FQNEAQ (reference sequence). V shed 5 bases and J 1 base; nucleotides not matched to a gene: 2. The CDR3 DNA follows: TGTGCCAGCAGCCGGACAGGGGTTAACTATGGCTACACCTTC. It yields the protein CASSRTGVNYGYTF.

The V gene is TRBV30, the J gene TRBJ2-7, with 9 bases matching TRBD1. CDR1 and CDR2 from the germline V gene are GTSNPN and SVGIG (reference sequence). J was trimmed by 4 bases and V by 2 bases; bases with no gene match: 6. The CDR3 totals 14 residues. The chain's CDR3 is CAWSRGQGFYEQYF. CDR3 sequence (DNA): TGTGCCTGGAGTAGGGGACAGGGATTTTACGAGCAGTACTTC.

V usage is TRBV2 and J usage is TRBJ2-3, with D possibly TRBD2 on 6 matching bases. Trimming stripped 4 bases from V and 5 bases from J, with 10 bases between. The length of the CDR3 is 13 residues. Germline V gives CDR1 SNHLY, CDR2 FYNNEI. The CDR3, as DNA: TGTGCCAGCAGTGGCGGGACTCAAGATACGCAGTATTTT. This encodes CASSGGTQDTQYF.

V usage is TRBV30 and J usage is TRBJ1-1; maybe TRBD1 (6 bases). Germline loops: CDR1 GTSNPN, CDR2 SVGIG (reference sequence). CDR3 size: 14 residues. Trimming shortened V by 3 bases and J by 5 bases, and 16 bases separated the two germline ends. The CDR3: CAWSDGLRGTEAFF. CDR3 coding DNA: TGTGCCTGGAGCGACGGCTTAAGGGGGACTGAAGCTTTCTTT. The full variable domain, rest sourced from reference TRBV30 and TRBJ1-1, is SQTIHQWPATLVQPVGSPLSLECTVEGTSNPNLYWYRQAAGRGLQLLFYSVGIGQISSEVPQNLSASRPQDRQFILSSKKLLLSDSGFYLCAWSDGLRGTEAFFGQGTRLTVV.